The rows below give T cell receptor beta chains drawn from one sample of a study of CD8 T cells in ankylosing spondylitis. Via MiXCR, TCRdb re-called the 5' RACE reads, giving one row per CDR3 protein. The sample yields about 320,000 distinct CDR3 sequences, roughly 11% seen once. The sequenced sample was blood, either unsorted or a sorted T cell fraction (not recorded which). All receptors derive from a female donor with ankylosing spondylitis or in good health (not recorded which). Each CDR3 is given with its conserved first and last residue. Fields, in order: V gene, J gene, CDR3 protein.

V gene: TRBV5-5; J gene: TRBJ2-2; CDR3 protein: CASSTLPGEDTGELFF
V gene: TRBV19; J gene: TRBJ2-6; CDR3 protein: CASSPRDRTSGANVLTF
V gene: TRBV27; J gene: TRBJ2-7; CDR3 protein: CASSTRQGPGYEQYF
V gene: TRBV28; J gene: TRBJ2-7; CDR3 protein: CASSPGRRSYEQYF
V gene: TRBV7-2; J gene: TRBJ1-3; CDR3 protein: CASSLVSGLSGNTIYF
V gene: TRBV20-1; J gene: TRBJ1-5; CDR3 protein: CSASPWPKGAQHF
V gene: TRBV27; J gene: TRBJ1-2; CDR3 protein: CASSYRGSGYGYTF
V gene: TRBV12-3/TRBV12-4; J gene: TRBJ2-2; CDR3 protein: CASSLVASAGELFF
V gene: TRBV28; J gene: TRBJ2-7; CDR3 protein: CASRPSLGTGALEQYF
V gene: TRBV7-9; J gene: TRBJ2-5; CDR3 protein: CAGIEGPTETQYF
V gene: TRBV7-2; J gene: TRBJ2-6; CDR3 protein: CASSAKLAGYGANVLTF
V gene: TRBV4-3; J gene: TRBJ2-1; CDR3 protein: CASSQDSGTIYNEQFF
V gene: TRBV5-6; J gene: TRBJ2-1; CDR3 protein: CASSFTSAYNEQFF
V gene: TRBV12-3/TRBV12-4; J gene: TRBJ1-1; CDR3 protein: CASSLLDRNTEAFF
V gene: TRBV12-3/TRBV12-4; J gene: TRBJ2-1; CDR3 protein: CASSLGLAGGDEQFF
V gene: TRBV10-3; J gene: TRBJ2-7; CDR3 protein: CAISAQANNYEQYF
V gene: TRBV5-6; J gene: TRBJ2-3; CDR3 protein: CASSPGQARDTQYF
V gene: TRBV5-8; J gene: TRBJ2-3; CDR3 protein: CASSPGTGGVDTQYF